The present T cell receptor beta chain was sequenced within a study of cytomegalovirus exposure and HLA in healthy donors. The study, taken as a whole, reports: The study flagged approximately 180 TCR beta chains as cytomegalovirus-associated.

This clone was seen a single time. Its antigen is unidentified. The CDR3 is made up of 16 amino acids. CDR1 and CDR2 from the germline V gene are MGHRA and YSYEKL. Trimming took 4 bases from V and 0 from J, leaving 14 bases between them. Produced via immunoSEQ multiplex PCR; TCRdb's table is partial and in-frame only. The data contain fewer than 95,000 clones, around 82% of them seen just once; the ten biggest clones take up 9.5% to 13%. This clonotype was sampled from a woman aged 18-29 years in good health and CMV-seropositive. The rearrangement uses TRBV4-1 and TRBJ2-3, with D possibly being TRBD2 (6 bases). The specimen was PBMCs. The CDR3 here is CASSLLTRSSTDTQYF. The CDR3 nucleotides are TGCGCCAGCAGCCTGCTGACTAGATCTAGCACAGATACGCAGTATTTT.